Below are 3 T cell receptor beta chains sequenced from a single sample in a study of CD8+ T cells in alopecia areata. Reverse transcribed after extraction, RNA yielded cDNA as the sequencing template. Assay: immunoSEQ multiplex PCR; the TCRdb copy retains only in-frame clones and omits some. The table includes 140,000 to 150,000 clones, approximately 49% detected once. This specimen was CD4+ T cells sorted from blood, taken at week 0. These receptors were collected from a human donor with alopecia areata.

The chain couples TRBV2 to TRBJ2-5, with D tentatively TRBD1 (5 bases). Trimming left V 5 bases short and J 0 bases short, with 10 bases between. CDR1 and CDR2 (germline): SNHLY, FYNNEI. The CDR3 contains 14 residues. As DNA, the CDR3 is TGTGCCAGCAGTCGCCAGGGCCACCAAGAGACCCAGTACTTC. This codes for CASSRQGHQETQYF.

This clone was seen a handful of times. The chain links TRBV6-5 to TRBJ1-2; no clear D gene. The CDR3 is 13 residues long. Germline CDR1 reads MNHEY; CDR2 reads SVGAGI. Deletions cut 5 bases from V and 1 base from J, with 8 bases between. The CDR3 coding sequence is TGTGCCAGCAGTGGTGAGGGTAACTATGGCTACACCTTC. It encodes CASSGEGNYGYTF.

Only a few counts were recorded for this clone. The V gene is TRBV6-5, the J gene TRBJ1-1; TRBD1 might be the D (6 bases). The CDR3 has 10 residues. Germline V lookup: CDR1 MNHEY, CDR2 SVGAGI. Trimming shortened V by 9 bases and J by 10 bases, and 12 bases separated the two germline ends. CDR3 nucleotides: TGTGCCAGGGGGGCTGACTCAGCTTTCTTT. As protein: CARGADSAFF.